This TCR beta chain stems from a study of vaccination and CD4 T cells after COVID-19. The treatment: 10-day PBMC culture with coronavirus spike peptide pools or control peptides (ViraFEST assay). Patients returned positive PCR results between March and December 2020, earlier than US Alpha, Beta and Delta variants. Each well received a few million PBMCs, cultured with roughly 9.5 IU/ml IL-2 and approximately 10 ug/ml peptide pools. The Oncomine TCR Beta short-read assay generated sequence data from the DNA of cultured CD4+ T cells. MiXCR, applied by TCRdb to the PCR reads, yields one record per CDR3 protein. Of roughly 20,000 distinct CDR3 sequences in the sample, over 20% were seen once. About this clonotype itself: No antigen is known for it.

Sequenced input: cultured CD4+ T cells from blood. The sequence derives from a human donor with COVID-19.

The CDR3 sequence is CASSPLRENTEAFF. For the CDR3, the DNA is TGTGCCAGCTCACCACTCAGGGAGAACACTGAAGCTTTCTTT. The V call is TRBV18, the J call TRBJ1-1; weak D call: TRBD1 (5 bases). V lost 1 base and J 1 base, leaving 7 bases between the germline ends. Germline lookup yields CDR1 KGHSH and CDR2 LQKENI. The CDR3 has 14 amino acids.